This is a list of T cell receptor beta chains from one sample in a study of metastatic and nonmetastatic thyroid tumors. TCRdb re-analyzed the PCR reads using MiXCR. The profile shows 40,000 to 45,000 clones, about 3.3% of them singletons. The specimen was blood. All receptors derive from a female donor with papillary thyroid cancer or a benign thyroid nodule (not recorded which). Some clones in this sample may be carry-over from other donors' samples. Each CDR3 is given without its conserved first and last residue.

>TRBV27
ASSKDRVGTYEQY
>TRBV3-1
ASSQDGVVTGGTQY
>TRBV5-1
ASSLAGVNNSPLH
>TRBV7-8
ASSLATGGNQPQH
>TRBV5-1
ASSSTPTNTGELF
>TRBV25-1
ASSPQGADGYT
>TRBV5-1
ASSLRLAGGVTDTQY
>TRBV3-1
ASGGVNTEAF
>TRBV20-1
SARGTSGNYEQF
>TRBV6-2/TRBV6-3
ASRPNPTGTNTEAF
>TRBV5-1
ASSLAWLAGGILQETQY
>TRBV29-1
SVSGTTAKNIQY